This T cell receptor beta chain was captured by sequencing in a study of T cells in localized non-small cell lung cancer. The study, taken as a whole, reports: Sequence data derive from only one tumor region, so heterogeneity remains possible. Adjacent uninvolved lung had the highest clonality, suggesting focused antigen responses.

CDR3 length: 15 residues. V trimming: 6 bases; J trimming: 5 bases; junction bases outside the gene matches: 11. CDR1 is SNHLY, CDR2 FYNNEI, per germline. TCRdb's table, derived via immunoSEQ multiplex PCR, lists solely in-frame clones and lacks some. The table shows fewer than 15,000 clones, with 84% occurring only once. Turning to this clone: Its matching antigen is unknown.

The sample consisted of peripheral blood, taken before any cancer treatment. The chain employs TRBV2 and TRBJ2-3; 7 positions agree with TRBD2. The TCR originated in a male donor aged 60 or older with stage I squamous cell lung carcinoma. DNA of the CDR3: TGTGCCAGCAGGGCCACAAGCGGGAAGGTAGATACGCAGTATTTT. This codes for CASRATSGKVDTQYF.